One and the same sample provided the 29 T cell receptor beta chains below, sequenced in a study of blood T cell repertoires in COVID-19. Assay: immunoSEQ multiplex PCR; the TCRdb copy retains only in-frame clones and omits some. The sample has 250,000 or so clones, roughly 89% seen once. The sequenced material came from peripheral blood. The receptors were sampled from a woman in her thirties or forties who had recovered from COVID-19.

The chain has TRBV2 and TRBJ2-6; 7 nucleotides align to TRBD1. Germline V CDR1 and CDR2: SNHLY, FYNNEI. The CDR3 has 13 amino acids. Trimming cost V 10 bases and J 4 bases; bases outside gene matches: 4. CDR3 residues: CATGTDGANVLTF. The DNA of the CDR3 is TGTGCCACAGGGACAGACGGGGCCAACGTCCTGACTTTC.

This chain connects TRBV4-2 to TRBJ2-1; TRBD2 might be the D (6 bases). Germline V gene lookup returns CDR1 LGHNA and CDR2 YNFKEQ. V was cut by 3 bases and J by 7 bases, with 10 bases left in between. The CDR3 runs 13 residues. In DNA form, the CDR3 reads TGTGCCAGCAGCCAGGCCAGCGGGAATGAGCAGTTCTTC. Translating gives CASSQASGNEQFF.

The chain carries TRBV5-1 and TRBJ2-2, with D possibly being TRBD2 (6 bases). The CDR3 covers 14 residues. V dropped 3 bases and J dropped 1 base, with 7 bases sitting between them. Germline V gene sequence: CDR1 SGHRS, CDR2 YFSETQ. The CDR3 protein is CASSSGRNTGELFF. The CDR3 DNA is TGCGCCAGCAGCTCCGGGAGGAACACCGGGGAGCTGTTTTTT.

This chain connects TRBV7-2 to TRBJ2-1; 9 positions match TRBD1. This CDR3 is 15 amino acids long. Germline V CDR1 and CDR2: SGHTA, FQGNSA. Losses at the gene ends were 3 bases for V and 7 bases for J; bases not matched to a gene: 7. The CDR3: CASSFPGQGFNEQFF. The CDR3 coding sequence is TGTGCCAGCAGCTTCCCGGGACAGGGCTTTAATGAGCAGTTCTTC.

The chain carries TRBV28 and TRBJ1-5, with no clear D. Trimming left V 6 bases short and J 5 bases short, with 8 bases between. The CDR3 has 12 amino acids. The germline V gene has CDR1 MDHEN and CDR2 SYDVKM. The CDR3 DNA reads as TGTGCCAGCAGGGAGGGCGATCAGCCCCAGCATTTT. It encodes CASREGDQPQHF.

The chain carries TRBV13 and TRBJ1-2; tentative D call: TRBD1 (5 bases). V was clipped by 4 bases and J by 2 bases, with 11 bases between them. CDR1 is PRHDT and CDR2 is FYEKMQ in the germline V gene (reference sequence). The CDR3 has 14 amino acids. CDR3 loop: CASSSGRGNYGYTF. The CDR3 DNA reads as TGTGCCAGCAGCTCCGGTCGGGGGAACTATGGCTACACCTTC.

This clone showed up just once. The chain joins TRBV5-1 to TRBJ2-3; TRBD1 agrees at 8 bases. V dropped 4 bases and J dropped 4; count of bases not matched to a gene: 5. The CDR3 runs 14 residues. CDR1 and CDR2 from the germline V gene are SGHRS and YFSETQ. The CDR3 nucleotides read TGCGCCAGCAGCACGACAGGGGTCGCAGATACGCAGTATTTT. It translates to CASSTTGVADTQYF.

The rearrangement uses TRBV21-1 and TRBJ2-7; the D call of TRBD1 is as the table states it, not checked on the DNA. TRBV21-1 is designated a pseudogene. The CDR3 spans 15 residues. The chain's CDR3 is CASSKEPGQGYEQYF. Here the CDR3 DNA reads TGTGCCAGCAGCAAAGAACCGGGACAGGGATACGAGCAGTACTTC.

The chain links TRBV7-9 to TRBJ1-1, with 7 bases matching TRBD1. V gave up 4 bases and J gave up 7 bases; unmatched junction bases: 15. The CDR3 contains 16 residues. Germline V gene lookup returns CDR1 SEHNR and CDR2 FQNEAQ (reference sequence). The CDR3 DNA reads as TGTGCCAGCAGCTCTTACAGGGGTCGAGGAACAAGTGAAGCTTTCTTT. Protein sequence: CASSSYRGRGTSEAFF.

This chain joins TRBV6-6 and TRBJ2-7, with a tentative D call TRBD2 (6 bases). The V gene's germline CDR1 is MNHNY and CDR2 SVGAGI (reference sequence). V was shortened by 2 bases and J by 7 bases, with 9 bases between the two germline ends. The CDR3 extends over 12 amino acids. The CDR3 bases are TGTGCCAGCAGTTACGACAGCGGGGAGCAGTACGTC. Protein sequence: CASSYDSGEQYV.

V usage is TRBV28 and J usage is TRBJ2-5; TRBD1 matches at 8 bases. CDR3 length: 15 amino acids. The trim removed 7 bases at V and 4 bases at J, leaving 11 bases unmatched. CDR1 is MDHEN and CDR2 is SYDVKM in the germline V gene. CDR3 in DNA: TGTGCCAGCAAGGGCTTCGGGACAGGTATAGAGACCCAGTACTTC. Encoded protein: CASKGFGTGIETQYF.

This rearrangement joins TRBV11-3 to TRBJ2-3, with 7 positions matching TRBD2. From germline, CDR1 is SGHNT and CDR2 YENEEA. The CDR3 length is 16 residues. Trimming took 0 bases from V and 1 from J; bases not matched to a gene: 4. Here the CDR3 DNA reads TGTGCCAGCAGCTTAGAGCGGGGGTTCGGCACAGATACGCAGTATTTT. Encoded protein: CASSLERGFGTDTQYF.

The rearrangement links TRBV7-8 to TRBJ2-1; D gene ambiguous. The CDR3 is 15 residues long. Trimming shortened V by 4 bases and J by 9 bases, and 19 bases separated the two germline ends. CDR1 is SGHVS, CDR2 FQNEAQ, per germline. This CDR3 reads CASSSGGVARSEQFF. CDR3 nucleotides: TGTGCCAGCAGCTCCGGCGGAGTGGCGAGGAGTGAGCAGTTCTTC.

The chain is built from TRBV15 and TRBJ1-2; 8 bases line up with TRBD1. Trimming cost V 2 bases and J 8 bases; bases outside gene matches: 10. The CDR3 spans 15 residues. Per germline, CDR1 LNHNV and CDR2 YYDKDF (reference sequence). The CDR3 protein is CATSRLTSGGGGYTF. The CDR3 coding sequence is TGTGCCACCAGCAGACTTACTTCAGGGGGCGGCGGCTACACCTTC.

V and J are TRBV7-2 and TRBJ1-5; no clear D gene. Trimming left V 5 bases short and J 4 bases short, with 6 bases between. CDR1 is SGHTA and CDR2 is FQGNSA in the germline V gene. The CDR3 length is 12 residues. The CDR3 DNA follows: TGTGCCAGCAGCCCATCAAATCAGCCCCAGCATTTT. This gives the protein CASSPSNQPQHF.

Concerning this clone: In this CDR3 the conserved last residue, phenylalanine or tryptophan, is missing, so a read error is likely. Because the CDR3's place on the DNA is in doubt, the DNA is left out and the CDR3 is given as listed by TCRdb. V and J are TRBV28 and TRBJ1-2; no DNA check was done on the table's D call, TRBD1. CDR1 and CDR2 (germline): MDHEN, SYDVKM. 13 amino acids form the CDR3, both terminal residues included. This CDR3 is CASSLGDRGILWV.

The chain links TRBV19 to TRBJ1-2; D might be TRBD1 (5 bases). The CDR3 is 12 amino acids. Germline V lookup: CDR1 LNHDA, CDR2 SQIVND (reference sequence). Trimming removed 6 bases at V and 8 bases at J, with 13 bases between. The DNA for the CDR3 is TGTGCCAGTAGCTCAGGGTTTCGGGGCTACACCTTC. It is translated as CASSSGFRGYTF.

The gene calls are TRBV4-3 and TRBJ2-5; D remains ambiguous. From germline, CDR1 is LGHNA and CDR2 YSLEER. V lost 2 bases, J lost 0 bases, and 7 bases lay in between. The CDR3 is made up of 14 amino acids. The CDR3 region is CASSQQLYQETQYF. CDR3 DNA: TGCGCCAGCAGCCAACAATTGTACCAAGAGACCCAGTACTTC.

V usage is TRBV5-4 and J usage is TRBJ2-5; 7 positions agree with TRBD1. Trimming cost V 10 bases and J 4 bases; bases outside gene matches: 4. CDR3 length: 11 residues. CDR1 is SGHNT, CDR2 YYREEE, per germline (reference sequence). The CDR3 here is CASRGRETQYF. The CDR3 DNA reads TGTGCCTCAAGGGGGCGAGAGACCCAGTACTTC.

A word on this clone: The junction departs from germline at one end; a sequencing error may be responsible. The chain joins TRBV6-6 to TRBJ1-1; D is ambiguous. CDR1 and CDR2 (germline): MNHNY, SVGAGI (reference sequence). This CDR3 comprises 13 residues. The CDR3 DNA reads TGTGCCAGCAGTTACGGTCAGAACGCTGAAGCTTTCTTT. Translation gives CASSYGQNAEAFF.

The CDR3 spells CASSQGTTSGDTDTQYF. CDR3 sequence (DNA): TGTGCCAGCAGCCAAGGTACGACTAGCGGCGACACAGATACGCAGTATTTT. The genes are TRBV3-1 (or the pseudogene TRBV3-2) and TRBJ2-3; 9 bases agree with TRBD2. V shed 1 base and J 2 bases; nucleotides not matched to a gene: 7. The CDR3 is 17 amino acids. Per germline, CDR1 LGHDT and CDR2 YNNKEL (reference sequence).

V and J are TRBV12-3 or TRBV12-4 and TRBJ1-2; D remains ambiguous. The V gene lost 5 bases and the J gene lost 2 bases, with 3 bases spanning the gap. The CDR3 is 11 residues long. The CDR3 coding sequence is TGTGCCAGCAGTCTGAACTATGGCTACACCTTC. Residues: CASSLNYGYTF.

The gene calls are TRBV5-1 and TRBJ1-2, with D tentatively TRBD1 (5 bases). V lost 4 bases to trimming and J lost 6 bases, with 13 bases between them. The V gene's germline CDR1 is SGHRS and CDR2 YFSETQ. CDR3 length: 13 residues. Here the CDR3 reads CASSPGTYHGYTF. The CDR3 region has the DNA TGCGCCAGCAGCCCCGGGACTTACCATGGCTACACCTTC.

CDR3 sequence (DNA): TGTGCCAGCAGACCGACAGGGATGAACACTGAAGCTTTCTTT. This gives the protein CASRPTGMNTEAFF. The genes are TRBV25-1 and TRBJ1-1, with 7 bases aligning to TRBD1. This CDR3 is 14 amino acids long. Trimming cost V 6 bases and J 0 bases; bases outside gene matches: 4. Germline CDR1 MGHDK, CDR2 SYGVNS. Looking up the rest from reference TRBV25-1 and TRBJ1-1 gives the full variable domain: EADIYQTPRYLVIGTGKKITLECSQTMGHDKMYWYQQDPGMELHLIHYSYGVNSTEKGDLSSESTVSRIRTEHFPLTLESARPSHTSQYLCASRPTGMNTEAFFGQGTRLTVV.

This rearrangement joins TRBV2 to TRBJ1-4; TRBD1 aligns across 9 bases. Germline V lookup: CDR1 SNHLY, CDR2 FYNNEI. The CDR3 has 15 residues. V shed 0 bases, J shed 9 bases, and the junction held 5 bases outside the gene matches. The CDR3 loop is CASSEASGTGKKLFF. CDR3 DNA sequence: TGTGCCAGCAGTGAAGCATCCGGGACAGGGAAAAAACTGTTTTTT.

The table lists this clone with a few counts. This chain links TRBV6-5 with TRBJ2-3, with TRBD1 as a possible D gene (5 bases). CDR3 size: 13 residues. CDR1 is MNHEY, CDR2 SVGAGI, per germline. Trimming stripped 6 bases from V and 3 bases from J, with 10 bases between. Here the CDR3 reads CASRHRQTDTQYF. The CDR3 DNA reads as TGTGCCAGCAGACACCGACAGACAGATACGCAGTATTTT.

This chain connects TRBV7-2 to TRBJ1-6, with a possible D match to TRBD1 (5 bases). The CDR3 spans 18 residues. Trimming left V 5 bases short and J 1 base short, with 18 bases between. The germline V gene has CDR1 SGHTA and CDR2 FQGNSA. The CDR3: CASSPRAGGGSYNSPLHF. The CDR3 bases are TGTGCCAGCAGCCCCCGGGCGGGGGGAGGGTCCTATAATTCACCCCTCCACTTT.

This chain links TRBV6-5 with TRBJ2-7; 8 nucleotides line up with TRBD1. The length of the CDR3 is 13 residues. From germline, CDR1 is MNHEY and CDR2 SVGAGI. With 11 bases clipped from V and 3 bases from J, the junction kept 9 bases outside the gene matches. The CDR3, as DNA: TGTGCCGCCGGCCAGGGGGCGGGCTACGAGCAGTACTTC. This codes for CAAGQGAGYEQYF.

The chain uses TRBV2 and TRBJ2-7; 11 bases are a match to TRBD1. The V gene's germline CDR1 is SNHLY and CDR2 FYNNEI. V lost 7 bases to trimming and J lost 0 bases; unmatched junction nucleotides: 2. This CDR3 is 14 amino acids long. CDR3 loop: CASNGQGASYEQYF. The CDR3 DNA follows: TGTGCCAGCAACGGACAGGGGGCCTCCTACGAGCAGTACTTC.